Sequencing of this T cell receptor (beta chain) was carried out in a study of TIL therapy for anti-PD-1-resistant metastatic lung cancer. About the study: Tumor harvest preceded PD-1/PD-L1 blockade, followed by nivolumab treatment. Half of patients were current or former smokers. Tumors carried a median about 1.6 non-synonymous mutations per megabase.

The libraries were made with immunoSEQ v3. Sequencing depth was around 2 million read pairs for survey level, roughly 4.5-6.5 million for deep. Using immunoSEQ multiplex PCR, the repertoire was profiled, and TCRdb retains in-frame clones only, with some absent. The table includes some 15,000 clones, roughly 82% detected once. CDR3 length equals 14 residues. Germline CDR1 reads SNHLY; CDR2 reads FYNNEI. The germline V and J ends were trimmed by 4 bases and 5 bases, with 14 bases remaining between them. Specified time point: pre-treatment sample, taken before nivolumab and TIL therapy. This chain uses TRBV2 with TRBJ2-5; D gene uncertain. The specimen was blood, collected at baseline. The receptor was isolated from a person between 25 and 79 years old with non-small cell lung cancer. CDR3 nucleotides: TGTGCCAGCAGTGGGTCTGGACGTATGGAGACCCAGTACTTC. It specifies CASSGSGRMETQYF.